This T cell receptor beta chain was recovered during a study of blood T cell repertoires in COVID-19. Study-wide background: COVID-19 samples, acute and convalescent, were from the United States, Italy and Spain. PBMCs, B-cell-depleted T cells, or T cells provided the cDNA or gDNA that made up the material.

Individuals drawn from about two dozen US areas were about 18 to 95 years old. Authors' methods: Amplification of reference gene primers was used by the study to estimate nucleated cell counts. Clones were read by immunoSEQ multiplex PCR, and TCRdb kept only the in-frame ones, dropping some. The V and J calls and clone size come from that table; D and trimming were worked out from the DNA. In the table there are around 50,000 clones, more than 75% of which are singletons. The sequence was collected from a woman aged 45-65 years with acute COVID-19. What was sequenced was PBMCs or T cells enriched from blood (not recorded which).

The chain's CDR3 is CASSSSGSMDTQYF. Here the CDR3 DNA reads TGTGCCAGCAGTTCCTCGGGGTCCATGGATACGCAGTATTTT. The chain joins TRBV27 to TRBJ2-3; D is perhaps TRBD2 (5 bases). Trimming shortened V by 4 bases and J by 6 bases, and 14 bases separated the two germline ends. Germline lookup yields CDR1 MNHEY and CDR2 SMNVEV (reference sequence). This CDR3 spans 14 amino acids.